The rows below give T cell receptor beta chains drawn from one sample of a study of beta chain features in type 1 diabetes. Clones were sequenced by immunoSEQ multiplex PCR, and TCRdb holds only the in-frame ones, with some missing. In the table there are 240,000 or so clones, 25% to 30% of which are singletons. The sequenced sample was central memory CD4+ T cells from blood. The receptors originated from a man in his thirties or forties in good health. Both conserved end residues are part of each CDR3. The D gene is left open where the match is weak. Size tells how often a clone was seen (once, few, many) or the class of an expanded clone, and some rows leave it out.

v_gene: TRBV2; d_gene: .; j_gene: TRBJ1-6; abundance: few; CDR3aa: CASRWGEWGSPLHF; CDR3nt: TGTGCCAGCAGGTGGGGGGAATGGGGTTCACCCCTCCACTTT
v_gene: TRBV19; d_gene: TRBD2; j_gene: TRBJ2-1; abundance: .; CDR3aa: CASSILASGSFVEQFF; CDR3nt: TGTGCCAGTAGTATTTTGGCTAGCGGTTCTTTTGTTGAGCAGTTCTTC
v_gene: TRBV5-4; d_gene: .; j_gene: TRBJ2-3; abundance: few; CDR3aa: CASSAINTRSSTDTQYF; CDR3nt: TGTGCCAGCAGCGCCATAAATACCAGATCTAGCACAGATACGCAGTATTTT
v_gene: TRBV6-5; d_gene: .; j_gene: TRBJ1-3; abundance: many; CDR3aa: CASKDSGNTIYF; CDR3nt: TGTGCCAGCAAAGACTCTGGAAACACCATATATTTT
v_gene: TRBV7-9; d_gene: .; j_gene: TRBJ1-4; abundance: few; CDR3aa: CASSPTGTNEKLFF; CDR3nt: TGTGCCAGCAGCCCCACAGGGACTAATGAAAAACTGTTTTTT
v_gene: TRBV9; d_gene: TRBD1; j_gene: TRBJ2-3; abundance: few; CDR3aa: CASSVGQGANTQYF; CDR3nt: TGTGCCAGCAGCGTCGGACAGGGGGCTAATACGCAGTATTTT
v_gene: TRBV5-5; d_gene: TRBD2; j_gene: TRBJ2-1; abundance: few; CDR3aa: CASSLGASGSYNEQFF; CDR3nt: TGTGCCAGCAGCTTGGGGGCTAGCGGCTCCTACAATGAGCAGTTCTTC
v_gene: TRBV4-2; d_gene: .; j_gene: TRBJ2-7; abundance: few; CDR3aa: CASSPSGHGAYEQYF; CDR3nt: TGTGCCAGCAGCCCCTCCGGGCATGGGGCCTACGAGCAGTACTTC
v_gene: TRBV30; d_gene: TRBD1; j_gene: TRBJ2-3; abundance: .; CDR3aa: CAWAGGSDTQYF; CDR3nt: TGTGCCTGGGCAGGGGGTTCAGATACGCAGTATTTT
v_gene: TRBV6-1; d_gene: .; j_gene: TRBJ1-1; abundance: .; CDR3aa: CASSDTEAFF; CDR3nt: TGTGCCAGCAGCGATACTGAAGCTTTCTTT
v_gene: TRBV5-6; d_gene: TRBD1; j_gene: TRBJ2-7; abundance: .; CDR3aa: CASSPTGQFSYEQYF; CDR3nt: TGTGCCAGCAGCCCCACGGGACAGTTCTCCTACGAGCAGTACTTC
v_gene: TRBV29-1; d_gene: TRBD1; j_gene: TRBJ2-7; abundance: .; CDR3aa: CSATGQGAHEQYF; CDR3nt: TGCAGCGCGACGGGACAGGGGGCCCACGAGCAGTACTTC
v_gene: TRBV6-6; d_gene: .; j_gene: TRBJ2-7; abundance: few; CDR3aa: CASSHRGGLGEQYF; CDR3nt: TGTGCCAGCAGTCACAGGGGGGGGCTTGGCGAGCAGTACTTC
v_gene: TRBV30; d_gene: TRBD1; j_gene: TRBJ2-3; abundance: few; CDR3aa: CAWTSAGGYTDTQYF; CDR3nt: TGTGCCTGGACCTCCGCAGGGGGTTACACAGATACGCAGTATTTT
v_gene: TRBV7-2; d_gene: .; j_gene: TRBJ2-1; abundance: .; CDR3aa: CASSRPVGVTRNEQFF; CDR3nt: TGTGCCAGCAGCCGGCCTGTGGGAGTAACCCGGAATGAGCAGTTCTTC
v_gene: TRBV29-1; d_gene: TRBD2; j_gene: TRBJ2-5; abundance: .; CDR3aa: CSVETSGDETQYF; CDR3nt: TGCAGCGTTGAGACTAGCGGGGACGAGACCCAGTACTTC
v_gene: TRBV14; d_gene: .; j_gene: TRBJ2-5; abundance: .; CDR3aa: CASSQGSRTNSYF; CDR3nt: TGTGCCAGCAGCCAAGGATCAAGGACCAATTCATACTTC
v_gene: TRBV9; d_gene: .; j_gene: TRBJ2-7; abundance: .; CDR3aa: CASSVALGYEQYF; CDR3nt: TGTGCCAGCAGCGTAGCTTTAGGGTACGAGCAGTACTTC
v_gene: TRBV29-1; d_gene: .; j_gene: TRBJ1-1; abundance: few; CDR3aa: CSAKLTVNTEAFF; CDR3nt: TGCAGCGCCAAGTTGACAGTCAACACTGAAGCTTTCTTT
v_gene: TRBV23-1; d_gene: TRBD2; j_gene: TRBJ2-6; abundance: .; CDR3aa: CASSQWEGRLSGANVLTF; CDR3nt: TGCGCCAGCAGTCAATGGGAGGGGCGGCTCTCTGGGGCCAACGTCCTGACTTTC
v_gene: TRBV2; d_gene: .; j_gene: TRBJ1-2; abundance: .; CDR3aa: CASSEEGGYTF; CDR3nt: TGTGCCAGCAGTGAAGAGGGGGGCTACACCTTC
v_gene: TRBV29-1; d_gene: TRBD2; j_gene: TRBJ2-1; abundance: few; CDR3aa: CSVPGTSGGMYNEQFF; CDR3nt: TGCAGCGTTCCCGGGACTAGCGGGGGAATGTACAATGAGCAGTTCTTC
v_gene: TRBV5-4; d_gene: .; j_gene: TRBJ1-2; abundance: .; CDR3aa: CASSLSTVYGYTF; CDR3nt: TGTGCCAGCAGCTTGTCGACAGTCTATGGCTACACCTTC
v_gene: TRBV5-1; d_gene: TRBD1; j_gene: TRBJ2-5; abundance: few; CDR3aa: CASSPRDRGGETQYF; CDR3nt: TGCGCCAGCAGCCCCAGGGACAGGGGCGGAGAGACCCAGTACTTC
v_gene: TRBV6-5; d_gene: TRBD1; j_gene: TRBJ2-7; abundance: .; CDR3aa: CASRPSGQVSHEQYF; CDR3nt: TGTGCCAGCAGACCGTCGGGACAGGTGTCCCACGAGCAGTACTTC
v_gene: TRBV7-9; d_gene: .; j_gene: TRBJ2-5; abundance: .; CDR3aa: CASSPGVAETQYF; CDR3nt: TGTGCCAGCAGCCCAGGGGTCGCGGAGACCCAGTACTTC
v_gene: TRBV25-1; d_gene: .; j_gene: TRBJ2-3; abundance: .; CDR3aa: CASSEFRGGPTDTQYF; CDR3nt: TGTGCCAGCAGTGAATTCCGGGGCGGCCCCACAGATACGCAGTATTTT